Below are 22 T cell receptor beta chains sequenced from a single sample in a study of monozygotic twins with cystic fibrosis. Method: immunoSEQ multiplex PCR; TCRdb's copy keeps in-frame clones and lacks some. Counted here are about 22,000 clones, approximately 98% occurring once; the ten biggest clones make up over 0.12%. The sample taken for sequencing was blood. The receptors were gathered from a girl between 10 and 17 years old with cystic fibrosis.

CDR3 amino acids: CASSQGSITEAFF. The CDR3 DNA sequence: TGTGCCAGCTCACAGGGGAGCATCACTGAAGCTTTCTTT. The chain links TRBV18 to TRBJ1-1, with a weak D call TRBD1 (5 bases). Germline-derived CDR1 and CDR2 are KGHSH and LQKENI. Trimming left V 4 bases short and J 4 bases short, with 10 bases between. The CDR3 is 13 residues long. Using reference TRBV18 and TRBJ1-1 for the parts outside the CDR3, the full variable domain is NAGVMQNPRHLVRRRGQEARLRCSPMKGHSHVYWYRQLPEEGLKFMVYLQKENIIDESGMPKERFSAEFPKEGPSILRIQQVVRGDSAAYFCASSQGSITEAFFGQGTRLTVV.

This rearrangement joins TRBV5-4 to TRBJ1-2; possibly TRBD1 for D (5 bases). Trimming removed 5 bases at V and 8 bases at J, with 16 bases between. Germline V CDR1 and CDR2: SGHNT, YYREEE (reference sequence). The CDR3 contains 13 residues. CDR3 coding DNA: TGTGCCAGCAGTTGGGGCGGCTCTCTGGGCTACACCTTC. It yields the protein CASSWGGSLGYTF.

V gene TRBV21-1 combines with J gene TRBJ2-7. TRBV21-1 is a pseudogene. The length of the CDR3 is 13 residues. The CDR3: CASSRTEAGKQYV. As DNA, the CDR3 is TGTGCCAGCAGTCGGACTGAGGCAGGGAAGCAGTACGTC.

The chain joins TRBV19 to TRBJ1-5, with D maybe TRBD1 (5 bases). V gave up 5 bases and J gave up 5 bases, with 19 bases separating them. Germline V gives CDR1 LNHDA, CDR2 SQIVND (reference sequence). The CDR3 length is 16 residues. CDR3 nucleotide sequence: TGTGCCAGTAGTCCCGCGGCCAGGGTAACGGATCAGCCCCAGCATTTT. Its protein product is CASSPAARVTDQPQHF.

The chain is built from TRBV5-6 and TRBJ1-2, with TRBD1 matching over 7 bases. The V and J ends lost 2 bases and 5 bases, in that order; junction bases with no gene match: 6. The CDR3 is 14 residues long. Germline V gives CDR1 SGHDT, CDR2 YYEEEE. CDR3 sequence: CASSFSPGGYGYTF. The CDR3 region has the DNA TGTGCCAGCAGCTTTTCCCCAGGGGGGTATGGCTACACCTTC. The variable domain in full, with the rest retrieved from reference TRBV5-6 and TRBJ1-2, is DAGVTQSPTHLIKTRGQQVTLRCSPKSGHDTVSWYQQALGQGPQFIFQYYEEEERQRGNFPDRFSGHQFPNYSSELNVNALLLGDSALYLCASSFSPGGYGYTFGSGTRLTVV.

The gene calls are TRBV5-4 and TRBJ2-3; 8 bases match TRBD2. The CDR3 sequence is 16 residues long. Trimming cost V 6 bases and J 1 base; bases outside gene matches: 10. Germline-derived CDR1 and CDR2 are SGHNT and YYREEE (reference sequence). CDR3 nucleotide sequence: TGTGCCAGCACCCGGGGGGGGTCCGTCGGCACAGATACGCAGTATTTT. It translates to CASTRGGSVGTDTQYF. Based on the CDR3 plus reference TRBV5-4 and TRBJ2-3, the full variable domain is ETGVTQSPTHLIKTRGQQVTLRCSSQSGHNTVSWYQQALGQGPQFIFQYYREEENGRGNFPPRFSGLQFPNYSSELNVNALELDDSALYLCASTRGGSVGTDTQYFGPGTRLTVL.

The chain uses TRBV9 and TRBJ2-7; D is unclear. CDR3 length: 13 residues. Germline CDR1 and CDR2: SGDLS and YYNGEE. Deletions cut 3 bases from V and 0 bases from J, with 7 bases between. CDR3 region: CASSGSSSYEQYF. CDR3 nucleotide sequence: TGTGCCAGCAGCGGGAGTTCCTCCTACGAGCAGTACTTC.

This sequence joins TRBV27 and TRBJ1-1; TRBD1 might be the D (5 bases). In germline, CDR1 is MNHEY, CDR2 SMNVEV (reference sequence). This CDR3 has 13 residues. Trimming pared 2 bases from V and 5 bases from J, leaving 9 bases between. CDR3 sequence (DNA): TGTGCCAGCAGTTTAGGCGGGGGAACTGAAGCTTTCTTT. Translation gives CASSLGGGTEAFF.

The rearrangement uses TRBV7-9 and TRBJ2-6; D is unresolved. This CDR3 is built from 14 residues. V was trimmed by 5 bases and J by 2 bases, leaving 7 bases between them. Germline V CDR1 and CDR2: SEHNR, FQNEAQ (reference sequence). Written as DNA, the CDR3 is TGTGCCAGCAGCCCTGAGGCTGGGGCCAACGTCCTGACTTTC. Amino acids: CASSPEAGANVLTF.

V and J are TRBV4-2 and TRBJ2-7, with TRBD1 matching over 7 bases. CDR1 and CDR2 (germline): LGHNA, YNFKEQ. This CDR3 comprises 16 residues. The trim removed 0 bases at V and 6 bases at J, leaving 11 bases unmatched. This chain's CDR3 is CASSQDLGTVGREQYF. CDR3 in DNA: TGTGCCAGCAGCCAAGATTTAGGGACAGTGGGACGCGAGCAGTACTTC.

The chain recombines TRBV20-1 with TRBJ2-7, with TRBD2 identical over 7 bases. CDR1 and CDR2 (germline): DFQATT, SNEGSKA (reference sequence). The CDR3 loop spans 11 amino acids. V shed 5 bases and J 3 bases; nucleotides not matched to a gene: 1. CDR3 coding DNA: TGCAGTGCTTCGGGAGGCTACGAGCAGTACGTC. Translating it yields CSASGGYEQYV.

This chain links TRBV18 with TRBJ2-3, with 13 bases identical to TRBD2. The CDR3 has 16 amino acids. Germline assignment: CDR1 KGHSH and CDR2 LQKENI. The trim removed 4 bases at V and 2 bases at J, leaving 3 bases unmatched. The CDR3 sequence: CASSQGLAGTTDTQYF. DNA for the CDR3: TGTGCCAGCTCACAGGGACTAGCGGGAACCACAGATACGCAGTATTTT.

This chain uses TRBV7-2 with TRBJ2-3; no firm D call. V dropped 2 bases and J dropped 0 bases, with 12 bases sitting between them. CDR1 and CDR2 (germline): SGHTA, FQGNSA. The CDR3 length is 16 residues. The CDR3 loop is CASSLYARPSTDTQYF. The CDR3, as DNA: TGTGCCAGCAGCTTATACGCTAGACCTAGCACAGATACGCAGTATTTT.

This chain connects TRBV29-1 to TRBJ1-2; D not certain. V gave up 3 bases and J gave up 5 bases, with 10 bases separating them. CDR1 and CDR2 from the germline V gene are SQVTM and ANQGSEA. The CDR3 length is 12 residues. Written as DNA, the CDR3 is TGCAGCGTTGATGTCGGAGGGTATGGCTACACCTTC. Translation: CSVDVGGYGYTF.

This chain links TRBV10-3 with TRBJ1-3; the match to TRBD1 covers 11 bases. V shed 10 bases, J shed 0 bases, and the junction held 8 bases outside the gene matches. Germline V gene sequence: CDR1 ENHRY, CDR2 SYGVKD. The CDR3 is made up of 16 amino acids. The CDR3 here is CAREWTGGHSGNTIYF. DNA of the CDR3: TGTGCCAGGGAATGGACAGGGGGCCACTCTGGAAACACCATATATTTT.

The rearrangement links TRBV5-1 to TRBJ2-5; D remains ambiguous. Trimming left V 2 bases short and J 4 bases short, with 21 bases between. The CDR3 sequence is 17 residues long. The germline gives CDR1 SGHRS, CDR2 YFSETQ. The CDR3: CASSFSLRAQKGETQYF. The CDR3 bases are TGCGCCAGCAGCTTCTCCCTCCGAGCACAGAAGGGAGAGACCCAGTACTTC.

The chain uses TRBV5-4 and TRBJ2-1; TRBD2 matches at 9 bases. This CDR3 has 16 amino acids. V lost 0 bases to trimming and J lost 0 bases; unmatched junction nucleotides: 1. From germline, CDR1 is SGHNT and CDR2 YYREEE (reference sequence). CDR3 DNA: TGTGCCAGCAGCTTGGCGCGGGAGGGCTCCTACAATGAGCAGTTCTTC. Encoded protein: CASSLAREGSYNEQFF.

The J gene is TRBJ1-1, the V gene TRBV5-5; D is ambiguous. This CDR3 spans 15 amino acids. CDR1 is SGHKS, CDR2 YYEKEE, per germline (reference sequence). The V end lost 4 bases, the J end lost 0 bases, and 13 bases lay between the germline ends. CDR3 sequence (DNA): TGTGCCAGCAGCAAAGGACCTCCGCTGAACACTGAAGCTTTCTTT. This encodes CASSKGPPLNTEAFF.

The rearrangement links TRBV6-1 to TRBJ1-2; D gene uncertain. The germline CDR1 and CDR2 sequences are MNHNS and SASEGT. This CDR3 has 13 amino acids. Trimming removed 5 bases from V and 5 bases from J, with 12 bases in between. CDR3 amino acids: CASSPSPLYGYTF. The CDR3 nucleotides are TGTGCCAGCAGTCCCAGTCCCCTTTATGGCTACACCTTC.

The chain carries TRBV4-2 and TRBJ2-3, with 9 positions matching TRBD2. This CDR3 is 16 amino acids long. CDR1 is LGHNA and CDR2 is YNFKEQ in the germline V gene. Unmatched junction bases numbered 3, after V lost 0 bases and J lost 2 bases. As DNA, the CDR3 is TGTGCCAGCAGCCAAGAACTAGCGGGCTACACAGATACGCAGTATTTT. This gives the protein CASSQELAGYTDTQYF.

This chain uses TRBV14 with TRBJ2-2, with 12 nucleotides matching TRBD2. The ends lost 4 bases at V and 1 base at J; junction bases unmatched: 4. This CDR3 has 17 residues. CDR1 is SGHDN and CDR2 is FVKESK in the germline V gene. The CDR3 DNA reads TGTGCCAGCAGCCTTAGGACTAGCGGGAAGAACACCGGGGAGCTGTTTTTT. It is translated as CASSLRTSGKNTGELFF. Drawing the rest from reference TRBV14 and TRBJ2-2, the complete variable domain is EAGVTQFPSHSVIEKGQTVTLRCDPISGHDNLYWYRRVMGKEIKFLLHFVKESKQDESGMPNNRFLAERTGGTYSTLKVQPAELEDSGVYFCASSLRTSGKNTGELFFGEGSRLTVL.

The genes are TRBV7-6 and TRBJ2-3; 7 bases line up with TRBD2. Germline V gene data show CDR1 as SGHVS and CDR2 as FNYEAQ. The trim removed 0 bases at V and 9 bases at J, leaving 12 bases unmatched. The CDR3 is 16 residues long. DNA for the CDR3: TGTGCCAGCAGCTTAGCGCTCGGGTCCCGCGGGGGAACGCAGTATTTT. It codes for CASSLALGSRGGTQYF.